The 30 T cell receptor beta chains in this list originate from one sample, sequenced in a study of T cell repertoires in cytomegalovirus infection. TCRdb fed the reads into MiXCR, producing one record per CDR3 protein. The data show 150,000 to 200,000 distinct CDR3 sequences, under 15% seen once. The sample was PBMCs. Receptor source: a human donor in good health (CMV status not recorded). Some clones in this sample may be carry-over from other donors' samples.

This clonotype was counted between two and nine times. This CDR3 reads CASSQGSGLTTEAFF. The CDR3 DNA sequence: TGCGCCAGCAGCCAAGGGTCAGGGTTGACCACTGAAGCTTTCTTT. The chain joins TRBV5-1 to TRBJ1-1; D may be TRBD1 (5 bases). V was cut by 4 bases and J by 4 bases, with 17 bases left in between. Per germline, CDR1 SGHRS and CDR2 YFSETQ. This CDR3 has 15 amino acids.

This chain joins TRBV29-1 and TRBJ1-5, with a tentative D call TRBD1 (6 bases). CDR3 length: 15 amino acids. CDR1 and CDR2 from the germline V gene are SQVTM and ANQGSEA. Trimming took 4 bases from V and 1 from J, leaving 14 bases between them. For the CDR3, the DNA is TGCAGCGTTGGCAGACAGGAACGGAGCAATCAGCCCCAGCATTTT. Its protein product is CSVGRQERSNQPQHF.

The sample holds many counts of this clonotype. The chain uses TRBV7-2 and TRBJ2-1; TRBD2 agrees at 7 bases. V was pared by 4 bases and J by 3 bases, with 12 bases of the junction left unmatched. The CDR3 has 17 residues. CDR1 and CDR2 from the germline V gene are SGHTA and FQGNSA. Here the CDR3 reads CASSSFPNSGYYNEQFF. As DNA, the CDR3 is TGTGCCAGCAGCTCCTTCCCGAATAGCGGGTACTACAATGAGCAGTTCTTC.

The chain joins TRBV6-5 to TRBJ2-7, with a possible D match to TRBD2 (5 bases). The V gene lost 2 bases and the J gene lost 3 bases, with 14 bases spanning the gap. The CDR3 consists of 15 residues. The germline gives CDR1 MNHEY, CDR2 SVGAGI. CDR3 coding DNA: TGTGCCAGCAGTTACCTCGGGCTTCGGGACTACGAGCAGTACTTC. This encodes CASSYLGLRDYEQYF.

The chain links TRBV25-1 to TRBJ2-1; D unresolved. Germline lookup yields CDR1 MGHDK and CDR2 SYGVNS. V was pared by 3 bases and J by 2 bases, with 8 bases between. CDR3 length equals 14 residues. CDR3 amino acids: CASSDGLAYNEQFF. In DNA form, the CDR3 reads TGTGCCAGCAGTGACGGCCTAGCCTACAATGAGCAGTTCTTC.

This clonotype has ten or more counts. The chain uses TRBV7-2 and TRBJ1-5; the match to TRBD1 covers 10 bases. V shed 5 bases and J 0 bases; nucleotides not matched to a gene: 4. The CDR3 is made up of 16 amino acids. Germline V lookup: CDR1 SGHTA, CDR2 FQGNSA. The chain's CDR3 is CASSRGTGDSNQPQHF. The DNA for the CDR3 is TGTGCCAGCAGCCGCGGGACAGGGGATAGCAATCAGCCCCAGCATTTT.

This clonotype was counted many times. This rearrangement joins TRBV6-1 to TRBJ2-1, with TRBD2 matching 10 bases. The CDR3 runs 20 residues. Germline CDR1 and CDR2: MNHNS and SASEGT. The V segment lost 5 bases and the J segment 0 bases; nucleotides outside the gene matches: 16. CDR3 sequence: CASSSPRNSGGSSSYNEQFF. DNA of the CDR3: TGTGCCAGCAGTTCTCCCAGGAATAGCGGGGGGTCCAGCTCCTACAATGAGCAGTTCTTC.

J is TRBJ2-1 and V is TRBV30; tentative D call: TRBD2 (6 bases). Looked up from germline, CDR1 is GTSNPN and CDR2 is SVGIG (reference sequence). CDR3 length equals 14 residues. V was cut by 0 bases and J by 2 bases, with 8 bases left in between. The CDR3 sequence is CAWSVLATYNEQFF. For the CDR3, the DNA is TGTGCCTGGAGTGTACTAGCTACCTACAATGAGCAGTTCTTC.

The table lists this clonotype with many counts. The chain joins TRBV28 to TRBJ2-5; the D is unclear. Germline V gene lookup returns CDR1 MDHEN and CDR2 SYDVKM. V was cut by 3 bases and J by 2 bases, with 10 bases left in between. The CDR3 runs 14 residues. Here the CDR3 reads CASSFDFLQETQYF. CDR3 nucleotides: TGTGCCAGCAGTTTTGACTTCCTACAAGAGACCCAGTACTTC.

This clonotype occurred many times. The chain links TRBV20-1 to TRBJ2-1, with D perhaps TRBD1 (5 bases). Between the trimmed V and J ends, which lost 5 bases and 3 bases, there was a span of 14 bases. Germline V gene data show CDR1 as DFQATT and CDR2 as SNEGSKA (reference sequence). The CDR3 is made up of 14 amino acids. CDR3 nucleotide sequence: TGCAGTGCTCCAAACAGGATCAACTACAATGAGCAGTTCTTC. As protein: CSAPNRINYNEQFF.

This clonotype was seen at least ten times. The rearrangement joins TRBV11-3 to TRBJ2-1; D tentatively fits TRBD1 or TRBD2 (8 bases each). CDR1 is SGHNT, CDR2 YENEEA, per germline. Trimming took off 5 bases at V and 3 bases at J, with 20 bases between the two ends. This CDR3 contains 17 residues. The CDR3 protein is CASSRRGGQAGYNEQFF. CDR3 DNA: TGTGCCAGCAGCAGACGGGGGGGACAGGCGGGCTACAATGAGCAGTTCTTC. Drawing the rest from reference TRBV11-3 and TRBJ2-1, the complete variable domain is EAGVVQSPRYKIIEKKQPVAFWCNPISGHNTLYWYLQNLGQGPELLIRYENEEAVDDSQLPKDRFSAERLKGVDSTLKIQPAELGDSAVYLCASSRRGGQAGYNEQFFGPGTRLTVL.

This chain connects TRBV10-3 to TRBJ1-2; 8 bases are shared with TRBD1. The V segment lost 4 bases and the J segment 7 bases; nucleotides outside the gene matches: 11. Germline V lookup: CDR1 ENHRY, CDR2 SYGVKD. The CDR3 covers 15 residues. The CDR3 is CAISAGGITGGGYTF. In DNA form, the CDR3 reads TGTGCCATCAGTGCCGGGGGAATTACAGGGGGTGGCTACACCTTC.

At least ten counts were recorded for this clonotype. The chain recombines TRBV7-7 with TRBJ2-2; 10 nucleotides agree with TRBD1. The CDR3 runs to 15 residues. Germline CDR1 and CDR2: SSHAT and FNYEAQ (reference sequence). V shed 5 bases, J shed 7 bases, and the junction held 7 bases outside the gene matches. CDR3 sequence: CASSPGQGDGGELFF. The CDR3 coding sequence is TGTGCCAGCAGCCCCGGACAGGGGGATGGCGGGGAGCTGTTTTTT.

A few counts support this clonotype. The chain uses TRBV14 and TRBJ2-7, with a tentative D call TRBD2 (5 bases). Trimming stripped 1 base from V and 3 bases from J, with 16 bases between. This CDR3 has 16 residues. CDR1 and CDR2 (germline): SGHDN, FVKESK. The CDR3 DNA is TGTGCCAGCAGCCAAGTGGACTCCCAAACTTACTACGAGCAGTACTTC. Residues: CASSQVDSQTYYEQYF.

V is TRBV11-3 and J is TRBJ2-3, with TRBD2 matching over 12 bases. CDR3 size: 16 residues. With V trimmed by 5 bases and J by 4 bases, 7 bases remained unmatched. Per germline, CDR1 SGHNT and CDR2 YENEEA. DNA of the CDR3: TGTGCCAGCAGCCCGACTAGCGGGAGTGTAGCAGATACGCAGTATTTT. The encoded protein is CASSPTSGSVADTQYF.

The chain links TRBV2 to TRBJ2-2; the D is unclear. The CDR3 sequence is 11 residues long. Per the germline V gene, CDR1 is SNHLY and CDR2 is FYNNEI. V was cut by 2 bases and J by 10 bases, with 5 bases left in between. CDR3 DNA sequence: TGTGCCAGCAGTGAATACGCGGAGCTGTTTTTT. This codes for CASSEYAELFF.

This clonotype has a single count. J is TRBJ1-1 and V is TRBV27, with a tentative D call TRBD1 (6 bases). Germline V gene lookup returns CDR1 MNHEY and CDR2 SMNVEV (reference sequence). Between the trimmed V and J ends, which lost 2 bases and 1 base, there was a span of 8 bases. This CDR3 contains 14 residues. The CDR3 loop is CASSLGQPNTEAFF. The CDR3 nucleotides are TGTGCCAGCAGTTTAGGACAGCCGAACACTGAAGCTTTCTTT.

This clonotype was observed a handful of times. The chain employs TRBV4-2 and TRBJ2-1; 10 nucleotides agree with TRBD2. CDR3 length: 17 residues. V shed 5 bases, J shed 0 bases, and the junction held 7 bases outside the gene matches. In germline, CDR1 is LGHNA, CDR2 YNFKEQ. The CDR3 DNA sequence: TGTGCCAGCAGCGAAAGACTAGCGGGCAGCTCCTACAATGAGCAGTTCTTC. Protein: CASSERLAGSSYNEQFF.

This clonotype was observed many times. V usage is TRBV7-2 and J usage is TRBJ1-4, with a tentative D call TRBD1 (6 bases). Germline V gene sequence: CDR1 SGHTA, CDR2 FQGNSA. V shed 3 bases and J shed 8 bases, with 19 bases lying between them. The CDR3 is made up of 16 amino acids. The CDR3 loop reads CASSLDDRLGSEKLFF. DNA for the CDR3: TGTGCCAGCAGCTTGGACGACAGGCTAGGGAGCGAAAAACTGTTTTTT. Based on the CDR3 plus reference TRBV7-2 and TRBJ1-4, the full variable domain is GAGVSQSPSNKVTEKGKDVELRCDPISGHTALYWYRQSLGQGLEFLIYFQGNSAPDKSGLPSDRFSAERTGGSVSTLTIQRTQQEDSAVYLCASSLDDRLGSEKLFFGSGTQLSVL.

The J gene is TRBJ1-6, the V gene TRBV3-1; D gene unclear. CDR1 is LGHDT, CDR2 YNNKEL, per germline (reference sequence). There are 12 residues in the CDR3. Trimming removed 1 base from V and 9 bases from J, with 4 bases in between. The CDR3 sequence: CASSQVGSPLHF. In nucleotides, the CDR3 is TGTGCCAGCAGCCAAGTGGGTTCACCCCTCCACTTT.

This clonotype appeared many times. The CDR3 bases are TGTGCCAGCAGTTACGCAGGGACAGGGAGTTTCGGAACTAATGAAAAACTGTTTTTT. It codes for CASSYAGTGSFGTNEKLFF. The chain joins TRBV6-5 to TRBJ1-4; 9 nucleotides line up with TRBD1. V was clipped by 2 bases and J by 1 base; unmatched bases: 11. Germline V gene lookup returns CDR1 MNHEY and CDR2 SVGAGI. CDR3 length equals 19 residues.

The J gene is TRBJ2-7, the V gene TRBV5-1; D might be TRBD1 (6 bases). Per the germline V gene, CDR1 is SGHRS and CDR2 is YFSETQ. Trimming took off 4 bases at V and 6 bases at J, with 14 bases between the two ends. CDR3 length: 13 residues. The CDR3 spells CASSTRTASEQYF. The CDR3 DNA follows: TGCGCCAGCAGCACCCGGACAGCAAGCGAGCAGTACTTC.

The J gene is TRBJ2-7, the V gene TRBV10-3; no definite D call. Germline V gene lookup returns CDR1 ENHRY and CDR2 SYGVKD. CDR3 length: 14 amino acids. Trimming removed 3 bases at V and 3 bases at J, with 12 bases between. CDR3 protein: CAISEGGFGYEQYF. The CDR3 DNA sequence: TGTGCCATCAGTGAAGGTGGGTTCGGCTACGAGCAGTACTTC.

Remarks on this clonotype: Germline and junction disagree at one end, which may indicate a read error. The gene calls are TRBV7-4 and TRBJ1-5, with 7 bases identical to TRBD1. CDR3 length: 14 amino acids. Per the germline V gene, CDR1 is SGHVT and CDR2 is SQSDAQ. The CDR3 nucleotides are TGTGCCAGCAGCCCCAGGGGGAGCAATCAGCCCCAGCTTTTT. Its protein is CASSPRGSNQPQLF.

Many counts were recorded for this clonotype. This rearrangement joins TRBV7-9 to TRBJ2-3; D perhaps matches TRBD1 (6 bases). The germline gives CDR1 SEHNR, CDR2 FQNEAQ (reference sequence). CDR3 size: 12 residues. V gave up 5 bases and J gave up 11 bases, with 14 bases separating them. The CDR3 DNA sequence: TGTGCCAGCAGCCTTGGACAGACCCGGCAGTATTTT. It specifies CASSLGQTRQYF.

The chain links TRBV6-1 to TRBJ1-2; the match to TRBD1 covers 8 bases. The CDR3 sequence is 16 residues long. With V trimmed by 5 bases and J by 4 bases, 12 bases remained unmatched. Germline V CDR1 and CDR2: MNHNS, SASEGT. DNA for the CDR3: TGTGCCAGCAGTCCTGACAGGGGCCAGATAATCTATGGCTACACCTTC. It translates to CASSPDRGQIIYGYTF.

This clonotype was seen more than once but under ten times. The chain is built from TRBV20-1 and TRBJ2-4; D is unresolved. V gave up 5 bases and J gave up 5 bases, with 16 bases separating them. The length of the CDR3 is 14 residues. Germline CDR1 is DFQATT and CDR2 is SNEGSKA (reference sequence). The CDR3 region is CSAQSGNIQNIQYF. The CDR3 nucleotides are TGCAGTGCTCAATCGGGCAACATACAAAACATTCAGTACTTC.

The sample holds many counts of this clonotype. The genes are TRBV7-9 and TRBJ2-1; D could derive from TRBD1 or TRBD2 (6 bases each). Germline lookup yields CDR1 SEHNR and CDR2 FQNEAQ (reference sequence). The CDR3 runs to 17 residues. V lost 5 bases and J 3 bases, leaving 20 bases between the germline ends. The CDR3 spells CASSPLEGVMGYNEQFF. The CDR3 bases are TGTGCCAGCAGCCCATTGGAGGGGGTAATGGGCTACAATGAGCAGTTCTTC.

This clonotype was seen a few times. V and J are TRBV20-1 and TRBJ1-1; TRBD1 is a possible D gene (5 bases). Trimming took off 3 bases at V and 6 bases at J, with 14 bases between the two ends. The CDR3 length is 13 residues. Germline CDR1 reads DFQATT; CDR2 reads SNEGSKA (reference sequence). CDR3 sequence reads: CSASPPGTPEAFF. CDR3 in DNA: TGCAGTGCTAGTCCGCCGGGGACTCCTGAAGCTTTCTTT.

This clonotype has at least ten counts. The chain links TRBV28 to TRBJ2-3, with D possibly TRBD2 on 6 matching bases. In germline, CDR1 is MDHEN, CDR2 SYDVKM. The CDR3 runs 16 residues. Trimming removed 3 bases at V and 1 base at J, with 14 bases between. CDR3 loop: CASSLRRGQGTDTQYF. The CDR3 bases are TGTGCCAGCAGTTTGAGGCGGGGCCAGGGCACAGATACGCAGTATTTT.